Shown below are 8 T cell receptor beta chains from a single sample sequenced in a study of blood T cell repertoires in COVID-19. Here immunoSEQ multiplex PCR was the method, and the copy in TCRdb shows in-frame clones only, minus some. The sample holds hundreds of thousands of clones; roughly nine tenths are singletons and the top ten take 2.4%. Sequences were obtained from PBMCs or T cells enriched from blood (not recorded which). The receptors here all came from a woman under 30 who had recovered from COVID-19.

DNA for the CDR3: TGTGCCACCACCTTTGAGCCAGGGAGGTCACCCCTCCACTTT. Translation: CATTFEPGRSPLHF. This sequence joins TRBV15 and TRBJ1-6, with TRBD1 as a possible D gene (5 bases). Germline CDR1 and CDR2: LNHNV and YYDKDF (reference sequence). Between the trimmed V and J ends, which lost 7 bases and 10 bases, there was a span of 17 bases. There are 14 residues in the CDR3.

This chain links TRBV6-4 with TRBJ1-3, with D perhaps matching TRBD1 (5 bases). Per germline, CDR1 MRHNA and CDR2 SNTAGT. CDR3 length: 13 amino acids. The V end was cut by 3 bases, the J end by 4 bases, with 7 bases between. The CDR3 DNA sequence: TGTGCCAGCAGTGATTACAGGGGAAACACCATATATTTT. Translation: CASSDYRGNTIYF.

The chain employs TRBV4-1 and TRBJ1-5, with a tentative D call TRBD1 (5 bases). The CDR3 has 15 residues. The V and J ends lost 1 base and 7 bases respectively, with 14 bases between them. Germline V lookup: CDR1 MGHRA, CDR2 YSYEKL. CDR3: CASSQVFIGGQPQHF. The CDR3 nucleotides are TGCGCCAGCAGCCAAGTTTTTATCGGGGGGCAGCCCCAGCATTTT.

The genes are TRBV6-1 and TRBJ2-3; 10 bases map to TRBD2. Losses at the gene ends were 4 bases for V and 0 bases for J; bases not matched to a gene: 10. Per germline, CDR1 MNHNS and CDR2 SASEGT. The CDR3 loop spans 18 amino acids. In DNA, the CDR3 is TGTGCCAGCAGTGCTCGAATAGCGGGGGGACCTAGCACAGATACGCAGTATTTT. Amino acids: CASSARIAGGPSTDTQYF.

The gene calls are TRBV14 and TRBJ1-2; D remains unclear. Germline values: CDR1 SGHDN, CDR2 FVKESK. Trimming took 1 base from V and 3 from J, leaving 6 bases between them. CDR3 size: 13 residues. This CDR3 is CASSQALYYGYTF. The CDR3 DNA is TGTGCCAGCAGCCAAGCCCTCTACTATGGCTACACCTTC.

J is TRBJ2-7 and V is TRBV11-2; 11 nucleotides match TRBD2. Germline loops: CDR1 SGHAT, CDR2 FQNNGV. Trimming cost V 4 bases and J 3 bases; bases outside gene matches: 5. The CDR3 is 15 residues long. The CDR3 protein is CASSSTSGGFYEQYF. CDR3 bases: TGTGCCAGCAGCTCAACTAGCGGGGGATTCTACGAGCAGTACTTC.

The chain carries TRBV25-1 and TRBJ1-1; unclear D gene. CDR3 length: 13 amino acids. The V end lost 7 bases, the J end lost 2 bases, and 11 bases lay between the germline ends. The germline CDR1 and CDR2 sequences are MGHDK and SYGVNS. The CDR3 DNA is TGTGCCAGCAAACCAGGCAGAAACACTGAAGCTTTCTTT. It is translated as CASKPGRNTEAFF.

The rearrangement uses TRBV14 and TRBJ1-6; no clear D gene. Germline V gene lookup returns CDR1 SGHDN and CDR2 FVKESK. The CDR3 extends over 16 amino acids. Trimming shortened V by 1 base and J by 9 bases, and 16 bases separated the two germline ends. CDR3 protein: CASSQGDTHRRSPLHF. The CDR3 coding sequence is TGTGCCAGCAGCCAAGGAGACACTCATCGTCGTTCACCCCTCCACTTT.